This record looks at one TCR beta chain sequence and its context. This clone was detected once. No cognate antigen has been identified for it. Base qualities are not recorded, but no much larger clone differs from it by a single base. As encoded in the germline V gene, CDR1 is SNHLY while CDR2 is FYNNEI. Including the terminal cysteine and phenylalanine, the CDR3 comprises 15 residues. Just the 45-base CDR3 DNA is kept, in frame starting at base 1. Relative to germline, V is 7 bases shorter and J is 2 bases shorter, with 15 bases between their ends. Genomic DNA was used for TRB sequencing, which was performed with the immunoSEQ assay at survey resolution or with the hsTCRB kit. The paper's processing steps were these. The immunoSEQ software handled the initial read processing, while the LymphoSeq R package was used for the repertoire analyses. Clonality was computed as 1 minus normalized Shannon entropy, and a Gini coefficient was also calculated for each TRB dataset. Phenotypes of unsorted samples were inferred by mapping TRB sequences from sorted subsets of the recipient or donor onto the same recipient's unsorted samples. What TCRdb holds here is the immuneACCESS table cut down to in-frame rearrangements. Part of the clones is not present; checked against another copy, under half of the missing clones reflect an unresolved V gene, and the others are unexplained. The DNA was the basis for D and trimming; V, J and clone size are from that table. Across this sample there are more than 20,000 clones, with around 86% seen only once. Together, the top ten hold 6.3% of the sample.

These data belong to a study of T cells after posttransplantation cyclophosphamide (TCRdb year 2016). About the study as a whole: T cell repertoire reconstitution was tracked by TRB sequencing after myeloablative bone marrow transplantation in which posttransplantation cyclophosphamide was used as GVHD prophylaxis. Antigen receptor sequencing covered samples from a few dozen PTCy-treated patients and 16 of their related bone marrow donors. Blood from all 35 or so PTCy patients who had 1-year posttransplant specimens underwent TRB sequencing. Up to roughly 3 additional blood samples from 2 to 5.2 years after transplant were also TRB-sequenced in 3 patients, as was pretransplant blood from a handful of patients. Because TRA and TRB clonality correlated tightly in 8 to 10 samples, the subsequent TCR analyses were limited to TRB only. Public TRB sequences were queried against a database of over 3,000 sequences associated with responses to pathogens, tumor antigens, self-antigens and alloantigens.

Here is what the overall study found, with its caveats: Across 45 or so patients, recipient CMV seropositivity and CMV reactivation were highly associated with TRB clonality; PTCy diversity was similar to CNI/methotrexate controls. Donor-recipient similarity was low at 1-2 months but increased during the first year, and donor CD8+ memory clones often dominated later blood repertoires. The TRB repertoires of T cells infiltrating skin or GI tract showed only limited overlap with the TRB repertoires of T cells in blood.

The PTCy-treated patients were drawn from a prospective, multi-institutional clinical trial. Mononuclear cells from peripheral blood and bone marrow were separated by Ficoll-Hypaque density centrifugation and then cryopreserved. The TCR sequence derives from a woman between 55 and 75 years old with a blood cancer, CMV-positive, and with a related stem cell donor. In this chain, TRBV2 is recombined with TRBJ1-5; the D segment cannot be called with confidence. The source material was PBMCs. The CDR3 protein: CASNLEAKGNQPQHF. The base sequence is TGTGCCAGCAATCTCGAGGCCAAGGGCAATCAGCCCCAGCATTTT.